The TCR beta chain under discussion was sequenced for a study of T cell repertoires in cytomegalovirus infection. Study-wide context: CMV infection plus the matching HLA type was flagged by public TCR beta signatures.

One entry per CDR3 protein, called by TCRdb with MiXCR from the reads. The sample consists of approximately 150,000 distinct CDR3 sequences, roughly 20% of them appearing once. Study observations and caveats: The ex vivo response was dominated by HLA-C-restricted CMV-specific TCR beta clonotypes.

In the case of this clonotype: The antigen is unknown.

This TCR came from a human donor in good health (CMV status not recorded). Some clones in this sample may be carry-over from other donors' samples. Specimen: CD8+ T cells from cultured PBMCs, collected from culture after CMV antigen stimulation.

CDR3 protein: CASSPSVNYGYTF. The CDR3 region has the DNA TGTGCCAGCAGTCCTAGTGTTAACTATGGCTACACCTTC. The chain combines TRBV7-9 with TRBJ1-2; no reliable D call. The CDR3 loop spans 13 amino acids. Germline CDR1 and CDR2: SEHNR and FQNEAQ (reference sequence). Trimming pared 6 bases from V and 1 base from J, leaving 9 bases between.